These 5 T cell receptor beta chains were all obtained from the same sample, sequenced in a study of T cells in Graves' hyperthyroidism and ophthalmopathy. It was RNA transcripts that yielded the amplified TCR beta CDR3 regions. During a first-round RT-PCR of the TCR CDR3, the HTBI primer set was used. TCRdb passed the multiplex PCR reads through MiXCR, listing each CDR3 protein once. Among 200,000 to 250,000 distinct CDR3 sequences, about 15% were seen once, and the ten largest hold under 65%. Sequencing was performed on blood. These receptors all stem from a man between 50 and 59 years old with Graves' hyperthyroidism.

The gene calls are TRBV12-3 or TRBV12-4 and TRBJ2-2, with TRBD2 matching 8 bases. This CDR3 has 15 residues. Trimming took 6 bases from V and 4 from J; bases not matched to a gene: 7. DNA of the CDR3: TGTGCCAGCAGCCCTATAGCGGGACCCACCGGGGAGCTGTTTTTT. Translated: CASSPIAGPTGELFF.

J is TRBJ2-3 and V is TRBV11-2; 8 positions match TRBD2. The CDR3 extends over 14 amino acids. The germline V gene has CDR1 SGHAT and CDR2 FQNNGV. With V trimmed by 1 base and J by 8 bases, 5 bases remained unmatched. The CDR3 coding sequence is TGTGCCAGCAGCTTAGCTGCGGGGGGCGCTACGCAGTATTTT. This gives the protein CASSLAAGGATQYF.

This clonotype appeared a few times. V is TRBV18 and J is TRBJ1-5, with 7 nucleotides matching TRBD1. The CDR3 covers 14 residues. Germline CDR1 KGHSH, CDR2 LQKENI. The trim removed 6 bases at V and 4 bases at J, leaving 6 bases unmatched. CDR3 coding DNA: TGTGCCAGCTCCCCCTACAGGGGAAATCAGCCCCAGCATTTT. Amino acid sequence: CASSPYRGNQPQHF.

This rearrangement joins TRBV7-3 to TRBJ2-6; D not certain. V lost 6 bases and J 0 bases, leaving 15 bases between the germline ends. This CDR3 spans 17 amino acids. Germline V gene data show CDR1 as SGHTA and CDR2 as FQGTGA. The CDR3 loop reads CASSSAGFSSGANVLTF. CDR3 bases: TGTGCCAGCAGTTCCGCTGGGTTTAGCTCTGGGGCCAACGTCCTGACTTTC. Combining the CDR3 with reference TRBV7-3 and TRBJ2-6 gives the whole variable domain GAGVSQTPSNKVTEKGKYVELRCDPISGHTALYWYRQSLGQGPEFLIYFQGTGAADDSGLPNDRFFAVRPEGSVSTLKIQRTERGDSAVYLCASSSAGFSSGANVLTFGAGSRLTVL.

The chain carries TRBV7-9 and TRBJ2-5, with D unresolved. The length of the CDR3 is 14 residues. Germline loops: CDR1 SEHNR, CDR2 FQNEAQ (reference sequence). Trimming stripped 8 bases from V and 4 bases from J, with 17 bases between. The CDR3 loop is CASGPMRLGETQYF. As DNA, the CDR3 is TGTGCCAGCGGACCTATGAGGTTGGGAGAGACCCAGTACTTC.